This TCR beta chain is drawn from a study of cytomegalovirus exposure and HLA in healthy donors. The germline CDR1 and CDR2 sequences are SNHLY and FYNNEI. V dropped 8 bases and J dropped 8; count of bases not matched to a gene: 17. The CDR3 has 16 residues. The PCR employed 60 Vbeta primers together with 13 Jbeta primers. Assay: immunoSEQ multiplex PCR; the TCRdb copy retains only in-frame clones and omits some. This table has under 150,000 clones, more than 80% appearing once. This chain joins TRBV2 and TRBJ2-4, with 8 bases aligning to TRBD1. Sequenced: PBMCs. The clonotype comes from a middle-aged woman in good health and CMV-seropositive. This chain's CDR3 is CASETRSGQGLHIQYF. CDR3 DNA sequence: TGTGCCAGCGAAACGCGATCAGGACAGGGTCTGCACATTCAGTACTTC.